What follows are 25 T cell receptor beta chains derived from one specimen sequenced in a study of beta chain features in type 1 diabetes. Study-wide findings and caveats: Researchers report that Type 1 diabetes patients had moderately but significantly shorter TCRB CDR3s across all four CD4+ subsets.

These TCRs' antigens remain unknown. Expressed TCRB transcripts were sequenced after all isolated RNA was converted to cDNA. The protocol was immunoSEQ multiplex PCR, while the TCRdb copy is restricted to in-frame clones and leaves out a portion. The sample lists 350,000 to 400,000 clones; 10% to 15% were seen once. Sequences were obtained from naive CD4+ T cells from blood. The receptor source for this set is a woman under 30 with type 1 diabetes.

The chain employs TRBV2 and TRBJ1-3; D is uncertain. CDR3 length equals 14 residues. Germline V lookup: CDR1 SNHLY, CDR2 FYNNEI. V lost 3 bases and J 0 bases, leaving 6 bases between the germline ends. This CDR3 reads CASSEEYSGNTIYF. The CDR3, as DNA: TGTGCCAGCAGTGAGGAGTACTCTGGAAACACCATATATTTT.

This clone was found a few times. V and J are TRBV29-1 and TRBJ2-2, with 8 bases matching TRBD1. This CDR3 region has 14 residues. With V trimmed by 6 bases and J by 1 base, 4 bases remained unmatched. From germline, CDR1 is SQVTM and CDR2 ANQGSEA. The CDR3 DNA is TGCAGCGTCGCGGGGACAGGGAACACCGGGGAGCTGTTTTTT. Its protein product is CSVAGTGNTGELFF.

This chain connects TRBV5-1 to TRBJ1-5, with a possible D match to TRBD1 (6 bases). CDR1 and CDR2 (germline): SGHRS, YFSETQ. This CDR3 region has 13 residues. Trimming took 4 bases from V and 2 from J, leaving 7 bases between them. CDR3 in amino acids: CASSRTGNQPQHF. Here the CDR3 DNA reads TGCGCCAGCAGCCGGACAGGCAATCAGCCCCAGCATTTT.

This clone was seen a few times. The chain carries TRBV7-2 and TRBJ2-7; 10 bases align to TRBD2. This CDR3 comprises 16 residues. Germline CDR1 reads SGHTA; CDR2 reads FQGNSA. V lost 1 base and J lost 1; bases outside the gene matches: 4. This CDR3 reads CASSLVASGGSYEQYF. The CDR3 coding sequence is TGTGCCAGCAGCTTAGTCGCTAGCGGGGGATCCTACGAGCAGTACTTC.

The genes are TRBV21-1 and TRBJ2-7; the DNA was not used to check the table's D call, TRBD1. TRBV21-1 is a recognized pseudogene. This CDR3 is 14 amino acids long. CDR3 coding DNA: TGTGCCAGCAGCGCCGGGACAGCGCCCTACGAGCAGTACTTC. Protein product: CASSAGTAPYEQYF.

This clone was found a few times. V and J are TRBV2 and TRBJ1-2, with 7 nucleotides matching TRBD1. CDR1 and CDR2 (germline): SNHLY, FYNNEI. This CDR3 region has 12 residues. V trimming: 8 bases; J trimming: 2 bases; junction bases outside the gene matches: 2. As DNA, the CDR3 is TGTGCCAGCTCCAGGGGGAACTATGGCTACACCTTC. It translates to CASSRGNYGYTF.

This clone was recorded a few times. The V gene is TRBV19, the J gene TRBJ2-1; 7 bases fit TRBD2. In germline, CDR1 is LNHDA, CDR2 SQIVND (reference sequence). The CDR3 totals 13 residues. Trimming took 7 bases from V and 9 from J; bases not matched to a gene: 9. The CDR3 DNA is TGTGCCAGTACCCCCCGGGGAGGGTCTGAGCAGTTCTTC. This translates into CASTPRGGSEQFF.

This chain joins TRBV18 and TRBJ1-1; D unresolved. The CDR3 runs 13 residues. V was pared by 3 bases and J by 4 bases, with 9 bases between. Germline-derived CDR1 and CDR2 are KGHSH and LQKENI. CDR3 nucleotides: TGTGCCAGCTCACCTCAGGCTTCCACTGAAGCTTTCTTT. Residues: CASSPQASTEAFF.

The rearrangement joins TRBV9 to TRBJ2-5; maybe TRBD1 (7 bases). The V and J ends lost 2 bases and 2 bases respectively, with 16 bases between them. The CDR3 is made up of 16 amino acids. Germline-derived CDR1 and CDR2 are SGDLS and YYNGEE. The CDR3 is CASSVGGQTRQETQYF. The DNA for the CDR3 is TGTGCCAGCAGCGTGGGGGGACAGACTCGTCAAGAGACCCAGTACTTC.

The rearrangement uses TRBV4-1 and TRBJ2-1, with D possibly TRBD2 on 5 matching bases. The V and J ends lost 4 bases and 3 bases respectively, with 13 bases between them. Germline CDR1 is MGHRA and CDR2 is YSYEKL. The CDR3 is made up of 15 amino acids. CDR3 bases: TGCGCCAGCAGCCTGCGGCTAGCTTTCTACAATGAGCAGTTCTTC. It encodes CASSLRLAFYNEQFF.

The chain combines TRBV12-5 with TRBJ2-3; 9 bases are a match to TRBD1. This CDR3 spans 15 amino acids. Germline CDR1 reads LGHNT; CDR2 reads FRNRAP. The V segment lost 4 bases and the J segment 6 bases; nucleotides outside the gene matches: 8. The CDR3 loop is CASGSPGQGNDTQYF. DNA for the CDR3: TGTGCTAGTGGTTCCCCGGGACAGGGTAACGATACGCAGTATTTT.

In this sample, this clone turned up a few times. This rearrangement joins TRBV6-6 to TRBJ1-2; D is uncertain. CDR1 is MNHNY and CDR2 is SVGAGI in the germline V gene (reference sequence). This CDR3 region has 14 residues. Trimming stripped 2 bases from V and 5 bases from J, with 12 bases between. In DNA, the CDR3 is TGTGCCAGCAGTTACGATAGCTGGAGATATGGCTACACCTTC. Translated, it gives CASSYDSWRYGYTF.

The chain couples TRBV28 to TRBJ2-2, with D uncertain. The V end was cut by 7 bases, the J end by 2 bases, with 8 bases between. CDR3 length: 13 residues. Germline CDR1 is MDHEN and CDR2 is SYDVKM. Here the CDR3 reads CASMYFNTGELFF. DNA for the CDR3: TGTGCCAGCATGTACTTTAACACCGGGGAGCTGTTTTTT.

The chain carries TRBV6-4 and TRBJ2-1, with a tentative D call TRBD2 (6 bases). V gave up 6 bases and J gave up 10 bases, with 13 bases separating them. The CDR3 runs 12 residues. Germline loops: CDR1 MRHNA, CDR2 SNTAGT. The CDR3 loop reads CASSPGRGEQFF. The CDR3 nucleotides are TGTGCCAGCAGCCCGGGGCGGGGCGAGCAGTTCTTC.

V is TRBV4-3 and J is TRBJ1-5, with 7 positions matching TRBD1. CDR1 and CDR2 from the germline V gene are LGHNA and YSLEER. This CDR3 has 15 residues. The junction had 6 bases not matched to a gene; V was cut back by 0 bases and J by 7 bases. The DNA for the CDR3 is TGCGCCAGCAGCCAAGACTCACAGGGGCGGCAGCCCCAGCATTTT. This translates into CASSQDSQGRQPQHF.

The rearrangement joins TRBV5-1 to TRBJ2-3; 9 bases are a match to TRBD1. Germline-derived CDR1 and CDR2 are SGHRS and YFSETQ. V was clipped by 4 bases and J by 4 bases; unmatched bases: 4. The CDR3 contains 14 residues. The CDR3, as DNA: TGCGCCAGCAGCGGGGGACAGGGTCCAGATACGCAGTATTTT. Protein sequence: CASSGGQGPDTQYF. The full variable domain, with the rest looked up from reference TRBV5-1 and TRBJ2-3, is KAGVTQTPRYLIKTRGQQVTLSCSPISGHRSVSWYQQTPGQGLQFLFEYFSETQRNKGNFPGRFSGRQFSNSRSEMNVSTLELGDSALYLCASSGGQGPDTQYFGPGTRLTVL.

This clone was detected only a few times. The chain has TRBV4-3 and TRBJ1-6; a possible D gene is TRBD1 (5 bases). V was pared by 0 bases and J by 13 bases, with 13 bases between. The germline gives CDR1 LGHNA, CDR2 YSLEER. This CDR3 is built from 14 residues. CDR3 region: CASSQDPSGGPLHF. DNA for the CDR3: TGCGCCAGCAGCCAAGACCCCTCCGGGGGTCCCCTCCACTTT.

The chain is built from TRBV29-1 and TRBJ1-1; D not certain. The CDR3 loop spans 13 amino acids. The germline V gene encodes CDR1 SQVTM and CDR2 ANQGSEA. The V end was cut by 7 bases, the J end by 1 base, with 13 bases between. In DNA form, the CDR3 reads TGCAGCGCGGAGGGTGGCGGGAACACTGAAGCTTTCTTT. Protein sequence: CSAEGGGNTEAFF.

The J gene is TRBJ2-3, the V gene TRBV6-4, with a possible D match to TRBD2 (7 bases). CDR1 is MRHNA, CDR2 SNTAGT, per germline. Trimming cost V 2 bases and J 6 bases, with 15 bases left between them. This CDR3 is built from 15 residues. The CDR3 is CASSDTGGPADTQYF. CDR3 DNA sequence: TGTGCCAGCAGTGACACGGGGGGCCCGGCGGATACGCAGTATTTT.

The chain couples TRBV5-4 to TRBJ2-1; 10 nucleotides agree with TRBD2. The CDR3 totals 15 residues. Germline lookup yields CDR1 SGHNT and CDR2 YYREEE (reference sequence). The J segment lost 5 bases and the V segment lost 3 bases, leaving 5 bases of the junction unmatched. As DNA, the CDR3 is TGTGCCAGCAGCTCCCGGACTAGCGGTCACAATGAGCAGTTCTTC. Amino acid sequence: CASSSRTSGHNEQFF.

The CDR3 sequence: CASRGPTGSTEAFF. CDR3 DNA: TGCGCCAGCAGAGGCCCGACAGGCTCCACTGAAGCTTTCTTT. The rearrangement links TRBV4-3 to TRBJ1-1; D might be TRBD1 (6 bases). The germline V and J ends were trimmed by 6 bases and 4 bases, with 15 bases remaining between them. Germline CDR1 is LGHNA and CDR2 is YSLEER. There are 14 residues in the CDR3.

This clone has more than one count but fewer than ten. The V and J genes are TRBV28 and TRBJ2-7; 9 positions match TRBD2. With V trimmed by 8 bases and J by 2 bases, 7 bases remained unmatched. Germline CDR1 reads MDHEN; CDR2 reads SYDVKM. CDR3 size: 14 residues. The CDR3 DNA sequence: TGTGCCAGCTCTTCGGCGGGAGGGCCCTACGAGCAGTACTTC. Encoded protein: CASSSAGGPYEQYF.

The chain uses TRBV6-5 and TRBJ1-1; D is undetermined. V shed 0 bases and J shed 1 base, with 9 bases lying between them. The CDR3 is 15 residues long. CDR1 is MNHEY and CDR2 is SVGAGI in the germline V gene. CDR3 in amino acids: CASSYSVTWNTEAFF. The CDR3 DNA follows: TGTGCCAGCAGTTACTCTGTGACATGGAACACTGAAGCTTTCTTT.

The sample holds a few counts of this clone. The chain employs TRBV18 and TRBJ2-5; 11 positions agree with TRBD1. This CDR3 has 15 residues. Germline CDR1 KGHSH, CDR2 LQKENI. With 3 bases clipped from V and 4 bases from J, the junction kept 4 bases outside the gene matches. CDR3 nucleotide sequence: TGTGCCAGCTCACCCCCCGGGACAGGGGGAGAGACCCAGTACTTC. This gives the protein CASSPPGTGGETQYF. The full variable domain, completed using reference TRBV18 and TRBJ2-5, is NAGVMQNPRHLVRRRGQEARLRCSPMKGHSHVYWYRQLPEEGLKFMVYLQKENIIDESGMPKERFSAEFPKEGPSILRIQQVVRGDSAAYFCASSPPGTGGETQYFGPGTRLLVL.

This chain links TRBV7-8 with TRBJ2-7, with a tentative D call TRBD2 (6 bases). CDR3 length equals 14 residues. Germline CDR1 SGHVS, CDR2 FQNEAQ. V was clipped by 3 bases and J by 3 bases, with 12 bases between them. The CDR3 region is CASSLGRLDYEQYF. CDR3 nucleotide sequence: TGTGCCAGCAGCTTGGGGAGGCTAGACTACGAGCAGTACTTC.